The 7 T cell receptor beta chains below all came from one sample that was sequenced in a study of early T cells in non-severe SARS-CoV-2 infection. TCRdb redid the calling of the 5' RACE reads with MiXCR, one entry per CDR3 protein. This sample has some 89,000 distinct CDR3 sequences; about 10% occur once, and the top ten carry around 4.8%. The sample in question was whole blood, obtained at baseline. Receptors were obtained from an adult who was a healthcare worker with PCR-confirmed SARS-CoV-2 infection or an uninfected control (not recorded which).

This clonotype was counted only a few times. CDR3 residues: CASSYRDRGQNTEAFF. Written as DNA, the CDR3 is TGTGCCAGCAGTTACCGGGACAGGGGGCAGAACACTGAAGCTTTCTTT. The chain recombines TRBV27 with TRBJ1-1; 12 bases align to TRBD1. J gave up 1 base and V 4 bases, and 4 bases lay outside the gene matches. Per germline, CDR1 MNHEY and CDR2 SMNVEV (reference sequence). The CDR3 extends over 16 amino acids.

The CDR3 spells CSASLGPPPYNEQFF. The CDR3 DNA follows: TGCAGTGCTAGTTTGGGACCACCCCCCTACAATGAGCAGTTCTTC. The chain couples TRBV20-1 to TRBJ2-1; D possibly matches TRBD1 or TRBD2 (5 bases each). V lost 3 bases to trimming and J lost 2 bases, with 14 bases between them. Germline assignment: CDR1 DFQATT and CDR2 SNEGSKA (reference sequence). This CDR3 spans 15 amino acids.

The chain recombines TRBV2 with TRBJ2-3; D gene unclear. V lost 5 bases and J 4 bases, leaving 10 bases between the germline ends. CDR3 length: 13 residues. The germline V gene encodes CDR1 SNHLY and CDR2 FYNNEI. CDR3: CASSQYNPDTQYF. CDR3 nucleotides: TGTGCCAGCAGTCAATACAACCCAGATACGCAGTATTTT.

This clonotype has at least ten counts. The chain couples TRBV7-8 to TRBJ2-1, with D possibly called TRBD1 or TRBD2 (6 bases each). V lost 5 bases and J 1 base, leaving 15 bases between the germline ends. The CDR3 covers 16 residues. The germline CDR1 and CDR2 sequences are SGHVS and FQNEAQ. The CDR3 region has the DNA TGTGCCAGCAGCCCCTGGAGGGGGAGATCCTACAATGAGCAGTTCTTC. This sequence encodes CASSPWRGRSYNEQFF. Full variable domain (remainder filled in from reference TRBV7-8 and TRBJ2-1): GAGVSQSPRYKVAKRGQDVALRCDPISGHVSLFWYQQALGQGPEFLTYFQNEAQLDKSGLPSDRFFAERPEGSVSTLKIQRTQQEDSAVYLCASSPWRGRSYNEQFFGPGTRLTVL.

This clonotype has only a few counts. The rearrangement links TRBV11-1 to TRBJ2-3; 7 nucleotides align to TRBD1. J lost 5 bases, V lost 5 bases, and 10 bases had no gene match. Germline V CDR1 and CDR2: SGHAT, FQDESV (reference sequence). The CDR3 covers 15 residues. The DNA for the CDR3 is TGTGCCAGCAGCGCCAACAGGGGTCTAGGAGATACGCAGTATTTT. It translates to CASSANRGLGDTQYF. Full variable domain (remainder filled in from reference TRBV11-1 and TRBJ2-3): EAEVAQSPRYKITEKSQAVAFWCDPISGHATLYWYRQILGQGPELLVQFQDESVVDDSQLPKDRFSAERLKGVDSTLKIQPAELGDSAMYLCASSANRGLGDTQYFGPGTRLTVL.

CDR3 DNA: TGTGCCACCAGTGAGCCCAGAGCGGGTAGCTCCTACAATGAGCAGTTCTTC. It is translated as CATSEPRAGSSYNEQFF. The chain is built from TRBV24-1 and TRBJ2-1, with D maybe TRBD2 (6 bases). The CDR3 is 17 amino acids. V dropped 4 bases and J dropped 0 bases, with 15 bases sitting between them. From germline, CDR1 is KGHDR and CDR2 SFDVKD.

This clonotype has more than one count but fewer than ten. The V gene is TRBV7-9, the J gene TRBJ1-1, with 8 positions matching TRBD1. J gave up 10 bases and V 5 bases, and 12 bases lay outside the gene matches. The germline gives CDR1 SEHNR, CDR2 FQNEAQ (reference sequence). The CDR3 has 14 amino acids. Here the CDR3 DNA reads TGTGCCAGCAGCATCCCGGGGACAGGCAGTGGAGCTTTCTTT. This gives the protein CASSIPGTGSGAFF.